This T cell receptor beta chain was found in a study of blood T cells in healthy people across ages. Study-wide context: Template switching captured about one barcoded beta molecule per two T cells.

A J-beta primer mix and a sample-barcoded 5' primer were used in a second PCR of about 7 to 12 cycles. Every cDNA molecule bore a tag from a template-switch adaptor containing 12 random nucleotides. TCRdb re-called the 5' RACE reads through MiXCR, storing one row per CDR3 protein. Counted here are 660,000 or so distinct CDR3 sequences, about 54% occurring once; the ten biggest clones make up 30% to 40%. Overall study results and limits: Donors of long life had a larger count of naive CD4+ cells and greater diversity than aged donors.

Each of the donors had 8 to 10 milliliters of peripheral blood drawn into EDTA-treated Vacutainer tubes. To note about this clonotype: Its antigen is unidentified.

CDR1 is SQVTM and CDR2 is ANQGSEA in the germline V gene. Trimming stripped 4 bases from V and 5 bases from J, with 16 bases between. The CDR3 totals 14 residues. The chain carries TRBV29-1 and TRBJ2-3, with D perhaps given as TRBD1 or TRBD2 (5 bases each). The TCR was taken from a man in his 60s in good health. Sequences were obtained from blood. CDR3 sequence reads: CSVVGPGAVDTQYF. For the CDR3, the DNA is TGCAGCGTTGTGGGTCCCGGGGCCGTAGATACGCAGTATTTT.